Each of the 11 T cell receptor beta chains below was sequenced from the same sample in a study of shared clonotypes between healthy human individuals. Profiled with immunoSEQ multiplex PCR; TCRdb holds only in-frame clones, not every one. The sample includes 1.6 million or so clones, roughly 96% seen only once; the top ten take approximately 1.1%. The sample taken for sequencing was naive CD4+ T cells sorted from blood. As to subset: CD45RA+ positively selected. These receptors came from a man aged 25-40 years in good health.

The rearrangement links TRBV18 to TRBJ1-3, with D possibly TRBD1 on 6 matching bases. Deletions cut 2 bases from V and 7 bases from J, with 18 bases between. CDR1 is KGHSH, CDR2 LQKENI, per germline. The CDR3 is 16 amino acids. The CDR3 sequence is CASSPVTGTSANTIYF. CDR3 DNA sequence: TGTGCCAGCTCACCAGTAACCGGGACATCGGCGAACACCATATATTTT.

V usage is TRBV4-2 and J usage is TRBJ1-2; D not certain. Per the germline V gene, CDR1 is LGHNA and CDR2 is YNFKEQ. The ends were cut back, 0 bases at V and 3 bases at J, with 14 bases in the middle. The CDR3 consists of 16 residues. CDR3 loop: CASSQDFSVGDYGYTF. For the CDR3, the DNA is TGTGCCAGCAGCCAAGATTTTTCGGTTGGAGACTATGGCTACACCTTC.

This rearrangement joins TRBV7-2 to TRBJ2-3; no definite D call. Trimming left V 5 bases short and J 6 bases short, with 9 bases between. CDR1 is SGHTA and CDR2 is FQGNSA in the germline V gene. The CDR3 length is 12 residues. The chain's CDR3 is CASSLTYDTQYF. CDR3 coding DNA: TGTGCCAGCAGCCTAACTTATGATACGCAGTATTTT.

The CDR3 bases are TGCGCAACCGGACTAGCCTACGAGCAGTACTTC. It codes for CATGLAYEQYF. The chain links TRBV4-1 to TRBJ2-7, with 7 positions matching TRBD2. Germline CDR1 reads MGHRA; CDR2 reads YSYEKL. The CDR3 covers 11 residues.

The chain is built from TRBV9 and TRBJ2-3, with D possibly being TRBD1 (5 bases). Germline values: CDR1 SGDLS, CDR2 YYNGEE. The CDR3 contains 15 residues. V was shortened by 0 bases and J by 3 bases, with 11 bases between the two germline ends. CDR3 sequence: CASSVEGVWTDTQYF. The CDR3 nucleotides are TGTGCCAGCAGCGTAGAAGGGGTTTGGACAGATACGCAGTATTTT.

This clone turned up a few times. This chain uses TRBV10-3 with TRBJ1-3; D is ambiguous. Per germline, CDR1 ENHRY and CDR2 SYGVKD. The CDR3 runs 13 residues. V lost 9 bases to trimming and J lost 0 bases, with 9 bases between them. DNA for the CDR3: TGTGCCATTCGACAACCCTCTGGAAACACCATATATTTT. This translates into CAIRQPSGNTIYF.

The V and J genes are TRBV10-2 and TRBJ1-5, with D maybe TRBD1 (5 bases). V shed 7 bases and J shed 3 bases, with 13 bases lying between them. The length of the CDR3 is 14 residues. Germline V CDR1 and CDR2: WSHSY, SAAADI. CDR3: CASTGQVINQPQHF. In nucleotides, the CDR3 is TGCGCCAGCACCGGACAAGTAATCAATCAGCCCCAGCATTTT.

V and J are TRBV5-4 and TRBJ2-1, with D possibly TRBD1 on 6 matching bases. This CDR3 contains 13 residues. Germline CDR1 is SGHNT and CDR2 is YYREEE (reference sequence). V lost 3 bases to trimming and J lost 8 bases, with 12 bases between them. The CDR3 sequence: CASSWGLSDEQFF. CDR3 DNA: TGTGCCAGCAGCTGGGGGCTATCGGATGAGCAGTTCTTC.

The chain is built from TRBV9 and TRBJ2-5; 7 positions agree with TRBD2. There are 15 residues in the CDR3. The germline CDR1 and CDR2 sequences are SGDLS and YYNGEE. The V gene end was trimmed by 0 bases and the J gene end by 2 bases; junction bases not matched to a gene: 4. CDR3 in amino acids: CASSVASSGQETQYF. For the CDR3, the DNA is TGTGCCAGCAGCGTAGCCTCTAGCGGACAAGAGACCCAGTACTTC.

The chain carries TRBV5-1 and TRBJ2-7; D possibly matches TRBD1 or TRBD2 (5 bases each). The CDR3 runs 14 residues. Germline CDR1 is SGHRS and CDR2 is YFSETQ. The ends were cut back, 4 bases at V and 3 bases at J, with 14 bases in the middle. CDR3 DNA sequence: TGCGCCAGCAGCGCGACCGGGACCCTCTACGAGCAGTACTTC. Translating it yields CASSATGTLYEQYF.

The chain combines TRBV2 with TRBJ1-3; a possible D gene is TRBD1 (6 bases). V lost 5 bases, J lost 3 bases, and 14 bases lay in between. This CDR3 is built from 15 residues. CDR1 and CDR2 (germline): SNHLY, FYNNEI. The CDR3 spells CASSTGPVFGNTIYF. The CDR3, as DNA: TGTGCCAGCAGTACAGGGCCCGTCTTTGGAAACACCATATATTTT.